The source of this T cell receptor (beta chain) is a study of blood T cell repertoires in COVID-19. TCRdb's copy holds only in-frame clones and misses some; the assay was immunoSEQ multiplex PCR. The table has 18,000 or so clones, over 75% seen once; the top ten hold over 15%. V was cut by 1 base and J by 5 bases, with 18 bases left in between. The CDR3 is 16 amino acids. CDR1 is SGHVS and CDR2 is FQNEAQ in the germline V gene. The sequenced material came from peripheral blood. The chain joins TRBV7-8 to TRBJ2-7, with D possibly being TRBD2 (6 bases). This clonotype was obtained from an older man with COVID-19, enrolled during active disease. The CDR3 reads CASSLVGGLRSNEQYF. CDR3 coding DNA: TGTGCCAGCAGCTTAGTTGGGGGACTGCGATCCAACGAGCAGTACTTC.